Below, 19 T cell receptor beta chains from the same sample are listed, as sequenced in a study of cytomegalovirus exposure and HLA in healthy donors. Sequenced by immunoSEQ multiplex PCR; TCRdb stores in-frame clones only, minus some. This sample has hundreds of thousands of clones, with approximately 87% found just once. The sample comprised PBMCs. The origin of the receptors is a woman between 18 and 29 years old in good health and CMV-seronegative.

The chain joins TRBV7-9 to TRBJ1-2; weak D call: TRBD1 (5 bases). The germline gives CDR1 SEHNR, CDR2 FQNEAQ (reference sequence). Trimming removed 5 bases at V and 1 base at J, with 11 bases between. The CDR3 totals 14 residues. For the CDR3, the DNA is TGTGCCAGCAGCCCTGTTGGGGGTAACTATGGCTACACCTTC. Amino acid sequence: CASSPVGGNYGYTF.

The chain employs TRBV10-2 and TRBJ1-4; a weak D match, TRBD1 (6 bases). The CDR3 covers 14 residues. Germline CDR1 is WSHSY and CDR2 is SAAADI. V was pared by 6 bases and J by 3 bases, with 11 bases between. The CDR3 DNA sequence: TGCGCCAGCAGCCCAGGGGTTCCTAATGAAAAACTGTTTTTT. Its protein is CASSPGVPNEKLFF.

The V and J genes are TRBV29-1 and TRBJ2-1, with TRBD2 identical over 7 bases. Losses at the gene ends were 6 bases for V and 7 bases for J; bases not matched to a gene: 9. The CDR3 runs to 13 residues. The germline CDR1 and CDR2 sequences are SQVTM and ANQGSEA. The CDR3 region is CSVLAALGNEQFF. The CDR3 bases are TGCAGCGTCCTAGCGGCACTCGGGAATGAGCAGTTCTTC.

The CDR3 region has the DNA TGTGCCAGCAGTAAGGGCTGGAGTAGCACAGATACGCAGTATTTT. The encoded protein is CASSKGWSSTDTQYF. This rearrangement joins TRBV6-5 to TRBJ2-3; D unclear. The CDR3 sequence is 15 residues long. The V gene lost 5 bases and the J gene lost 0 bases, with 12 bases spanning the gap. The germline CDR1 and CDR2 sequences are MNHEY and SVGAGI.

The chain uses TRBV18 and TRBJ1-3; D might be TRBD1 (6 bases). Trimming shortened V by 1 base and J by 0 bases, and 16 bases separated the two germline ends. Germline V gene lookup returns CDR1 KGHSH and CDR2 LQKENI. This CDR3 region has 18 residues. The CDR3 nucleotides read TGTGCCAGCTCACCACTATCCGGACAGACGACCTCTGGAAACACCATATATTTT. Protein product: CASSPLSGQTTSGNTIYF. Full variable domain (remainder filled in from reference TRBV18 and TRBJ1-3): NAGVMQNPRHLVRRRGQEARLRCSPMKGHSHVYWYRQLPEEGLKFMVYLQKENIIDESGMPKERFSAEFPKEGPSILRIQQVVRGDSAAYFCASSPLSGQTTSGNTIYFGEGSWLTVV.

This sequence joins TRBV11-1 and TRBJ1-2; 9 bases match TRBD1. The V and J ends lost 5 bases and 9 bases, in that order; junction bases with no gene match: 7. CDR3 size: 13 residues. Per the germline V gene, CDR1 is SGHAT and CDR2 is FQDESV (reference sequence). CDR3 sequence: CASSPGTGFSYTF. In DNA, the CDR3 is TGTGCCAGCAGCCCCGGGACAGGGTTCAGCTACACCTTC. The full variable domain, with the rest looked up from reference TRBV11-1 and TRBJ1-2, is EAEVAQSPRYKITEKSQAVAFWCDPISGHATLYWYRQILGQGPELLVQFQDESVVDDSQLPKDRFSAERLKGVDSTLKIQPAELGDSAMYLCASSPGTGFSYTFGSGTRLTVV.

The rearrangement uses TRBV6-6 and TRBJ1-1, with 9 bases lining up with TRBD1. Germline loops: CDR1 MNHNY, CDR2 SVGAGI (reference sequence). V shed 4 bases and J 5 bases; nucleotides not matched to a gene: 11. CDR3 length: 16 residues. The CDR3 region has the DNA TGTGCCAGCAGTTGGCTTCTCCGGGACAGGGTAACTGAAGCTTTCTTT. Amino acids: CASSWLLRDRVTEAFF.

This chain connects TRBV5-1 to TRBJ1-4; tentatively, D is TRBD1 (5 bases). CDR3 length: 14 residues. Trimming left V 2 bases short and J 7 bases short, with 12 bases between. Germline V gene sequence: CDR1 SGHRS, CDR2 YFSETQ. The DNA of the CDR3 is TGCGCCAGCAGCTTCGGCAGGGCGGGTGAAAAACTGTTTTTT. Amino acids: CASSFGRAGEKLFF. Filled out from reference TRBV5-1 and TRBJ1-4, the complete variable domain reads KAGVTQTPRYLIKTRGQQVTLSCSPISGHRSVSWYQQTPGQGLQFLFEYFSETQRNKGNFPGRFSGRQFSNSRSEMNVSTLELGDSALYLCASSFGRAGEKLFFGSGTQLSVL.

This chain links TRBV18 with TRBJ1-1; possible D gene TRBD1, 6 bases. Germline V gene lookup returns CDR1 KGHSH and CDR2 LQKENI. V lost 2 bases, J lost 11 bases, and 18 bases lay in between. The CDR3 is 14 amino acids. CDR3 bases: TGTGCCAGCTCACCAGGGGACACGCAGCCGGGGGCTTTCTTT. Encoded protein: CASSPGDTQPGAFF.

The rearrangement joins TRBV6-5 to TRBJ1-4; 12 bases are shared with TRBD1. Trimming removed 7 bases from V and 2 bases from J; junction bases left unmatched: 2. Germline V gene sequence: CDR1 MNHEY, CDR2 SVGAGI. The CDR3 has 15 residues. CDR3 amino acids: CASMGQGATNEKLFF. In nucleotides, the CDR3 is TGTGCCAGCATGGGACAGGGGGCGACTAATGAAAAACTGTTTTTT.

CDR3 residues: CSVGWAGEGNTGELFF. Here the CDR3 DNA reads TGCAGCGTTGGGTGGGCGGGAGAAGGGAACACCGGGGAGCTGTTTTTT. This chain connects TRBV29-1 to TRBJ2-2; TRBD2 agrees at 7 bases. Germline V lookup: CDR1 SQVTM, CDR2 ANQGSEA. The CDR3 is 16 amino acids. With V trimmed by 4 bases and J by 1 base, 9 bases remained unmatched.

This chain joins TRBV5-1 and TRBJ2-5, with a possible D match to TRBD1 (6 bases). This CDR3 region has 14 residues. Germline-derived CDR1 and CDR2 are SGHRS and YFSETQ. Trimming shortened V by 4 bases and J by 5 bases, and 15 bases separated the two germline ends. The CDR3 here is CASSTGFTGETQYF. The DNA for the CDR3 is TGCGCCAGCAGCACAGGGTTTACTGGGGAGACCCAGTACTTC.

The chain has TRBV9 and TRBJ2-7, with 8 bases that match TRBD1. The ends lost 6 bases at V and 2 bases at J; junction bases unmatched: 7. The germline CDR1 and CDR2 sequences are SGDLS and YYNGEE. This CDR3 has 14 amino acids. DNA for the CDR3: TGTGCCAGCACCCCGGGACAGGTTCCCTACGAGCAGTACTTC. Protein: CASTPGQVPYEQYF.

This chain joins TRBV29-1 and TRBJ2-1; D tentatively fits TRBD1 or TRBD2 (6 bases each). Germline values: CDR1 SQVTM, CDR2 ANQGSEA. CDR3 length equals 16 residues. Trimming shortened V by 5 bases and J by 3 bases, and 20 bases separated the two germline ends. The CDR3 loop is CSVPRGAGLNYNEQFF. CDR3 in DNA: TGCAGCGTTCCGAGGGGGGCGGGACTTAACTACAATGAGCAGTTCTTC.

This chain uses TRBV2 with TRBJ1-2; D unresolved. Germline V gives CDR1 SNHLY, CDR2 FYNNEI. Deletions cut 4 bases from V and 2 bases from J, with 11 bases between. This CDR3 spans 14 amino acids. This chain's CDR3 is CASSVEAANYGYTF. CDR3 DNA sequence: TGTGCCAGCAGTGTCGAGGCCGCCAACTATGGCTACACCTTC.

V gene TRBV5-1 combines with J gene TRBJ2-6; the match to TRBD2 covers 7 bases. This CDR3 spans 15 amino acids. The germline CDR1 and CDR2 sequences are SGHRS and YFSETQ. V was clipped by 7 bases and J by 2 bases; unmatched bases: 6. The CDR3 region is CASGPAGAGANVLTF. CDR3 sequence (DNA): TGCGCCAGCGGGCCCGCGGGAGCTGGGGCCAACGTCCTGACTTTC. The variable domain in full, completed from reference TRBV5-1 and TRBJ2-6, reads KAGVTQTPRYLIKTRGQQVTLSCSPISGHRSVSWYQQTPGQGLQFLFEYFSETQRNKGNFPGRFSGRQFSNSRSEMNVSTLELGDSALYLCASGPAGAGANVLTFGAGSRLTVL.

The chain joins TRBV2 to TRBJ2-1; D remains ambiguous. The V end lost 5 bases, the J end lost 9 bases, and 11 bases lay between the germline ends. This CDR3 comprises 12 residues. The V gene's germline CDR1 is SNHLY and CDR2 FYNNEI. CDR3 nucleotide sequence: TGTGCCAGCAGTATTCGGGTGGGTGAGCAGTTCTTC. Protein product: CASSIRVGEQFF.

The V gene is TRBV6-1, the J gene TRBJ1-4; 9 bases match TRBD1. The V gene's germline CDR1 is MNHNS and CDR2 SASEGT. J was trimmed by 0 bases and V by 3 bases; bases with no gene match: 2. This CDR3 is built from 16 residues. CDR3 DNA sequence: TGTGCCAGCAGTGACGGACAGGGGACAACTAATGAAAAACTGTTTTTT. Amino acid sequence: CASSDGQGTTNEKLFF.

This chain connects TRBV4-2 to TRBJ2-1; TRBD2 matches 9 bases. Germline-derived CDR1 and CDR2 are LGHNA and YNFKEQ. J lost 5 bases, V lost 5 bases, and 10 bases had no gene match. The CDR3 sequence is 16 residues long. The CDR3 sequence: CASSKLGGLADNEQFF. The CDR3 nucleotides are TGTGCCAGCAGCAAACTAGGGGGACTAGCTGACAATGAGCAGTTCTTC.